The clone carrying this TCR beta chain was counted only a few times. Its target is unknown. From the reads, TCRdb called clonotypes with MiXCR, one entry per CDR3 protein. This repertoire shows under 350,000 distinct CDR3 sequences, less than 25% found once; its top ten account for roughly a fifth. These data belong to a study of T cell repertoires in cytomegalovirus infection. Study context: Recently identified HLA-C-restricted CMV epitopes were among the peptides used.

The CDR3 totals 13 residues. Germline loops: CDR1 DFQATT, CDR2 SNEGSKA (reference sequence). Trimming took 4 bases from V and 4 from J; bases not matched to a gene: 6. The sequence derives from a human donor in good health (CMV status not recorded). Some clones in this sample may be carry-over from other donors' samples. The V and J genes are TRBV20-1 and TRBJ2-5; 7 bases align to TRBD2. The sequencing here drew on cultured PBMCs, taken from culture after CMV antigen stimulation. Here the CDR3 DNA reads TGCAGTGCTACTCTCGGCGGGGGAGAGACCCAGTACTTC. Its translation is CSATLGGGETQYF.